The sequence of this T cell receptor (beta chain) was determined in a study of cytomegalovirus exposure and HLA in healthy donors. Regarding the study as a whole: A prior analysis recorded that most TCR beta V segments were productive about 87% or about 30% of the time. Evidence from a later analysis indicated that most CMV-associated TCR beta chains looked HLA-restricted. A later analysis reported that several of the most significant clusters appeared to be linked to common viral pathogens, among them Epstein-Barr virus.

About this clone: Its antigen is currently unknown.

PCR was performed using 60 Vbeta and 13 Jbeta primers. Sequencing was performed with immunoSEQ multiplex PCR; in TCRdb, only in-frame clones are kept and a portion is missing. The repertoire holds some 130,000 clones, with over 70% as singletons. The V end lost 6 bases, the J end lost 5 bases, and 4 bases lay between the germline ends. The CDR3 extends over 10 amino acids. Germline V gene data show CDR1 as SGHTA and CDR2 as FQGNSA. The chain links TRBV7-2 to TRBJ2-5, with D unresolved. Source material: PBMCs. This TCR was sampled from a man aged 40-49 years in good health and CMV-seronegative. The CDR3: CASREETQYF. The CDR3 DNA reads as TGTGCCAGCAGGGAGGAGACCCAGTACTTC.